The rows below give T cell receptor beta chains drawn from one sample of a study of T cell responses to AZD1222 COVID-19 vaccine. Profiled with immunoSEQ multiplex PCR; TCRdb holds only in-frame clones, not every one. The profile covers 150,000 to 200,000 clones, with 92% appearing a single time and under 1.2% taken by the ten largest. Material: peripheral blood, obtained 28 days after the second AZD1222 dose. The receptors derive from an adult who received the AZD1222 COVID-19 vaccine. CDR3s leave out the opening cysteine and the closing phenylalanine or tryptophan. The order of the fields is clone size, V gene, J gene, CDR3 protein. Clone size is stated in some rows and not others, as once, few, many or a class when expanded.

abundance: NA
v_gene: TRBV12-3/TRBV12-4
j_gene: TRBJ2-7
CDR3aa: ASSTGLAGEQY

abundance: NA
v_gene: TRBV30
j_gene: TRBJ1-3
CDR3aa: ASPDRQSGNTIY

abundance: once
v_gene: TRBV9
j_gene: TRBJ2-5
CDR3aa: ASSVDGSGRETQY

abundance: NA
v_gene: TRBV10-3
j_gene: TRBJ1-4
CDR3aa: AISEPTQGLEKLF

abundance: NA
v_gene: TRBV29-1
j_gene: TRBJ1-2
CDR3aa: SVEEQQGSGYT

abundance: NA
v_gene: TRBV4-2
j_gene: TRBJ1-5
CDR3aa: ASSQQGEGQPQH

abundance: once
v_gene: TRBV19
j_gene: TRBJ2-7
CDR3aa: ASSIGGRTSEQY

abundance: NA
v_gene: TRBV7-8
j_gene: TRBJ1-2
CDR3aa: ASTIRTGLNYGYT

abundance: NA
v_gene: TRBV5-8
j_gene: TRBJ1-2
CDR3aa: ASSWPMQPNYGYT

abundance: NA
v_gene: TRBV6-5
j_gene: TRBJ2-2
CDR3aa: ASRSRENTGELF

abundance: NA
v_gene: TRBV18
j_gene: TRBJ1-3
CDR3aa: ASSPGRDSGNTIY

abundance: NA
v_gene: TRBV7-2
j_gene: TRBJ2-3
CDR3aa: ASSPDRGGDTQY

abundance: NA
v_gene: TRBV30
j_gene: TRBJ2-1
CDR3aa: ASEGGLAGYNEQF

abundance: few
v_gene: TRBV6-4
j_gene: TRBJ2-7
CDR3aa: ASSESAGGAYEQY

abundance: NA
v_gene: TRBV5-8
j_gene: TRBJ1-5
CDR3aa: ASSLAGQSYDNQPQH

abundance: NA
v_gene: TRBV19
j_gene: TRBJ2-2
CDR3aa: ASSMGTGKLF

abundance: once
v_gene: TRBV25-1
j_gene: TRBJ1-3
CDR3aa: ASSESGGPGGNTIY

abundance: NA
v_gene: TRBV5-1
j_gene: TRBJ2-1
CDR3aa: ASRRPGDSYNEQF

abundance: once
v_gene: TRBV7-2
j_gene: TRBJ2-7
CDR3aa: ASSRTSVGYEQY

abundance: NA
v_gene: TRBV10-2
j_gene: TRBJ2-7
CDR3aa: ASSEGQSSYEQY

abundance: NA
v_gene: TRBV29-1
j_gene: TRBJ2-5
CDR3aa: SVEIGDKETQY

abundance: few
v_gene: TRBV3-1/TRBV3-2
j_gene: TRBJ2-7
CDR3aa: ASSLDFRDEQY

abundance: NA
v_gene: TRBV7-9
j_gene: TRBJ2-3
CDR3aa: ASWSEGLGTDTQY

abundance: once
v_gene: TRBV24-1
j_gene: TRBJ1-4
CDR3aa: ATRPGQGRFQGEKLF

abundance: NA
v_gene: TRBV27
j_gene: TRBJ1-1
CDR3aa: ASSSPHRGLAEAF

abundance: once
v_gene: TRBV18
j_gene: TRBJ1-5
CDR3aa: ASSPDRGTNQPQH

abundance: NA
v_gene: TRBV11-3
j_gene: TRBJ1-1
CDR3aa: ASSTRGNTEAF

abundance: NA
v_gene: TRBV2
j_gene: TRBJ2-1
CDR3aa: ASSDSGSSYNEQF

abundance: NA
v_gene: TRBV9
j_gene: TRBJ1-4
CDR3aa: ASSPSLGTNEKLF

abundance: NA
v_gene: TRBV10-1
j_gene: TRBJ2-1
CDR3aa: ASSGTSGGPPYREQF

abundance: NA
v_gene: TRBV10-3
j_gene: TRBJ1-4
CDR3aa: AISEGRGNEKLF

abundance: NA
v_gene: TRBV7-9
j_gene: TRBJ1-1
CDR3aa: ASSLTGASEAF

abundance: once
v_gene: TRBV10-3
j_gene: TRBJ2-6
CDR3aa: AITGGGSGANVLT

abundance: NA
v_gene: TRBV5-1
j_gene: TRBJ1-1
CDR3aa: ASSLTGPPELGTEAF

abundance: NA
v_gene: TRBV5-3
j_gene: TRBJ1-1
CDR3aa: ARSSGGGRNTEAF

abundance: NA
v_gene: TRBV7-6
j_gene: TRBJ2-2
CDR3aa: ASSPIGTGNTGELF

abundance: once
v_gene: TRBV6-5
j_gene: TRBJ1-6
CDR3aa: ASSSGEVSSPLH

abundance: NA
v_gene: TRBV7-8
j_gene: TRBJ2-2
CDR3aa: ASSLVLPQAGTGELF

abundance: NA
v_gene: TRBV3-1/TRBV3-2
j_gene: TRBJ2-3
CDR3aa: ASSQVSGLSDTQY

abundance: NA
v_gene: TRBV12-5
j_gene: TRBJ1-3
CDR3aa: ASGSRQGGNTIY

abundance: NA
v_gene: TRBV5-1
j_gene: TRBJ2-7
CDR3aa: ASSWTEGEQY

abundance: NA
v_gene: TRBV7-9
j_gene: TRBJ2-7
CDR3aa: ASSSGLAYEQY

abundance: NA
v_gene: TRBV7-9
j_gene: TRBJ2-2
CDR3aa: ASSSGQGGVLGELF

abundance: NA
v_gene: TRBV19
j_gene: TRBJ1-2
CDR3aa: ASSRKLGTAN

abundance: NA
v_gene: TRBV12-3/TRBV12-4
j_gene: TRBJ2-5
CDR3aa: ASSPDSVTQY

abundance: NA
v_gene: TRBV5-1
j_gene: TRBJ2-5
CDR3aa: ASSLYGGAETQY

abundance: NA
v_gene: TRBV11-2
j_gene: TRBJ2-6
CDR3aa: ASSFAGANVLT

abundance: NA
v_gene: TRBV6-1
j_gene: TRBJ1-5
CDR3aa: ASTETWEQPQH

abundance: NA
v_gene: TRBV10-2
j_gene: TRBJ1-5
CDR3aa: ASASGGDQPQH

abundance: NA
v_gene: TRBV7-9
j_gene: TRBJ1-2
CDR3aa: ASSLVRDYGYT